A single sample gave rise to the 23 T cell receptor beta chains below, sequenced in a study of blood T cell repertoires in COVID-19. Sequencing used immunoSEQ multiplex PCR; TCRdb keeps in-frame clones, though not all of them. In the table there are 200,000 to 250,000 clones, about nine tenths of which are singletons. The specimen sequenced was peripheral blood. These receptors all stem from a man younger than 45 who had recovered from COVID-19.

The CDR3 sequence: CASSYFGGASYNEQFF. Here the CDR3 DNA reads TGTGCCAGCAGTTACTTCGGAGGCGCGTCCTACAATGAGCAGTTCTTC. J is TRBJ2-1 and V is TRBV6-2 or TRBV6-3, with D maybe TRBD2 (5 bases). This CDR3 comprises 16 residues. Per the germline V gene, CDR1 is MNHEY and CDR2 is SVGEGT. The V end was cut by 1 base, the J end by 1 base, with 11 bases between.

As regards this clone: Its ends do not fully match the called genes, so a read error is possible. The V call is TRBV6-1, the J call TRBJ1-1; D is possibly TRBD1 (5 bases). The CDR3 has 15 residues. The V gene's germline CDR1 is MNHNS and CDR2 SASEGT. The CDR3 DNA reads as TGTGCCAGCAGCGAAGAGGGGAGGGGGAACACTGAAGCTTTCTTT. Translating gives CASSEEGRGNTEAFF.

V gene TRBV12-3 or TRBV12-4 combines with J gene TRBJ1-3; no firm D call. The CDR3 is 12 amino acids. The V end lost 6 bases, the J end lost 3 bases, and 6 bases lay between the germline ends. In DNA form, the CDR3 reads TGTGCCAGCAGCCCTTTTGGAAACACCATATATTTT. This translates into CASSPFGNTIYF.

This chain links TRBV6-5 with TRBJ1-3; D remains unclear. This CDR3 has 15 amino acids. Trimming took 4 bases from V and 0 from J, leaving 10 bases between them. CDR1 and CDR2 (germline): MNHEY, SVGAGI. The CDR3 coding sequence is TGTGCCAGCAGTTTGGGGAGCTTCTCTGGAAACACCATATATTTT. It is translated as CASSLGSFSGNTIYF.

J is TRBJ1-1 and V is TRBV10-2, with D hard to call. This CDR3 contains 10 residues. Trimming removed 8 bases at V and 3 bases at J, with 4 bases between. Germline CDR1 reads WSHSY; CDR2 reads SAAADI. The CDR3 loop reads CASGDTEAFF. CDR3 in DNA: TGCGCCAGCGGAGACACTGAAGCTTTCTTT.

This clone is a singleton in its sample. The chain is built from TRBV9 and TRBJ1-1; maybe TRBD1 (6 bases). Trimming left V 3 bases short and J 1 base short, with 13 bases between. Germline CDR1 SGDLS, CDR2 YYNGEE. CDR3 length equals 15 residues. CDR3 nucleotide sequence: TGTGCCAGCAGCGGGACAGTAAGGGAGAACACTGAAGCTTTCTTT. As protein: CASSGTVRENTEAFF.

The rearrangement links TRBV19 to TRBJ2-1; 10 nucleotides match TRBD2. Germline trimming cut 4 bases from V and 5 bases from J; bases unmatched to any gene: 8. Germline values: CDR1 LNHDA, CDR2 SQIVND (reference sequence). The CDR3 loop spans 16 amino acids. The CDR3 spells CASSTYSGGRDNEQFF. The DNA of the CDR3 is TGTGCCAGTAGTACCTATAGCGGGGGGAGAGACAATGAGCAGTTCTTC.

The chain uses TRBV9 and TRBJ1-3; 7 positions match TRBD1. With V trimmed by 0 bases and J by 2 bases, 2 bases remained unmatched. CDR1 is SGDLS and CDR2 is YYNGEE in the germline V gene. The CDR3 covers 15 residues. The CDR3 nucleotides read TGTGCCAGCAGCGTAGTTGGGACAGCTGGAAACACCATATATTTT. Protein product: CASSVVGTAGNTIYF.

The rearrangement joins TRBV9 to TRBJ2-1; TRBD1 might be the D (6 bases). CDR1 is SGDLS, CDR2 YYNGEE, per germline. V was cut by 0 bases and J by 10 bases, with 17 bases left in between. The CDR3 spans 15 residues. CDR3 DNA sequence: TGTGCCAGCAGCGTAGGGTTAGGACGAGGGGGAGAGCAGTTCTTC. Amino acids: CASSVGLGRGGEQFF.

The rearrangement uses TRBV3-1 (or the pseudogene TRBV3-2) and TRBJ1-1, with D possibly matching TRBD1 (5 bases). V lost 0 bases and J 1 base, leaving 9 bases between the germline ends. The germline CDR1 and CDR2 sequences are LGHDT and YNNKEL (reference sequence). The CDR3 is 15 amino acids. The CDR3 region has the DNA TGTGCCAGCAGCCAAGACCCAACAGGGAACACTGAAGCTTTCTTT. Residues: CASSQDPTGNTEAFF.

The chain couples TRBV2 to TRBJ2-3; D might be TRBD1 (5 bases). Germline lookup yields CDR1 SNHLY and CDR2 FYNNEI. V was shortened by 5 bases and J by 4 bases, with 7 bases between the two germline ends. The CDR3 contains 12 residues. For the CDR3, the DNA is TGTGCCAGCAGTCTAGGGGCAGATACGCAGTATTTT. Encoded protein: CASSLGADTQYF.

The CDR3 region has the DNA TGTGCCAGCAGCTTCGGACTGTCAGGGGTTAACTATGGCTACACCTTC. This encodes CASSFGLSGVNYGYTF. The chain employs TRBV5-5 and TRBJ1-2; perhaps TRBD1 as D (6 bases). Germline V gene data show CDR1 as SGHKS and CDR2 as YYEKEE (reference sequence). The length of the CDR3 is 16 residues. V lost 2 bases and J 1 base, leaving 15 bases between the germline ends.

CDR3: CSASSGAPGTQYF. The CDR3 nucleotides are TGCAGTGCTAGTAGCGGGGCCCCGGGCACGCAGTATTTT. V and J are TRBV20-1 and TRBJ2-3; the match to TRBD2 covers 8 bases. This CDR3 is built from 13 residues. With 3 bases clipped from V and 9 bases from J, the junction kept 8 bases outside the gene matches. The germline V gene encodes CDR1 DFQATT and CDR2 SNEGSKA (reference sequence).

This sequence joins TRBV6-2 or TRBV6-3 and TRBJ2-7, with 8 bases identical to TRBD2. The trim removed 4 bases at V and 2 bases at J, leaving 16 bases unmatched. CDR3 length: 18 amino acids. Germline CDR1 MNHEY, CDR2 SVGEGT. The CDR3 DNA reads TGTGCCAGCAGTTCCCCCACCCCTTACCGACTAGCGCCCTACGAGCAGTACTTC. Protein product: CASSSPTPYRLAPYEQYF.

A single count supports this clone. The chain uses TRBV6-2 or TRBV6-3 and TRBJ2-5; TRBD2 agrees at 9 bases. The CDR3 extends over 17 amino acids. Germline V CDR1 and CDR2: MNHEY, SVGEGT. V dropped 0 bases and J dropped 0; count of bases not matched to a gene: 5. In nucleotides, the CDR3 is TGTGCCAGCAGTTACTCGACTAGCGGCGATAACCAAGAGACCCAGTACTTC. Protein product: CASSYSTSGDNQETQYF.

The CDR3 DNA follows: TGTGCCAGCAGCTTAACCCGGGACAGGCCCTTTTATGGCTACACCTTC. Translation: CASSLTRDRPFYGYTF. This chain joins TRBV7-9 and TRBJ1-2; TRBD1 agrees at 8 bases. This CDR3 comprises 16 residues. CDR1 and CDR2 (germline): SEHNR, FQNEAQ (reference sequence). V was clipped by 2 bases and J by 5 bases; unmatched bases: 10.

The rearrangement uses TRBV7-2 and TRBJ2-3; TRBD1 is a possible D gene (5 bases). In germline, CDR1 is SGHTA, CDR2 FQGNSA. This CDR3 has 11 residues. V dropped 6 bases and J dropped 6 bases, with 7 bases sitting between them. The CDR3 DNA sequence: TGTGCCAGCAGGCAGGGCGATACGCAGTATTTT. Amino acids: CASRQGDTQYF.

The genes are TRBV7-2 and TRBJ1-2, with 7 nucleotides matching TRBD1. Germline V gene data show CDR1 as SGHTA and CDR2 as FQGNSA. This CDR3 is 17 amino acids long. V shed 5 bases, J shed 4 bases, and the junction held 16 bases outside the gene matches. The CDR3 loop reads CASSNRDSEGAAYGYTF. DNA of the CDR3: TGTGCCAGCAGCAACCGGGACAGCGAAGGTGCGGCCTATGGCTACACCTTC.

The J gene is TRBJ1-2, the V gene TRBV29-1; D is possibly TRBD1 (5 bases). The V end was cut by 5 bases, the J end by 3 bases, with 13 bases between. CDR1 and CDR2 from the germline V gene are SQVTM and ANQGSEA. The CDR3 runs to 13 residues. The CDR3 DNA reads TGCAGCGTTCTCCGCAGGGCTGACTATGGCTACACCTTC. Its translation: CSVLRRADYGYTF. The full variable domain, completed using reference TRBV29-1 and TRBJ1-2, is SAVISQKPSRDICQRGTSLTIQCQVDSQVTMMFWYRQQPGQSLTLIATANQGSEATYESGFVIDKFPISRPNLTFSTLTVSNMSPEDSSIYLCSVLRRADYGYTFGSGTRLTVV.

The chain employs TRBV20-1 and TRBJ2-4; D may be TRBD1 (5 bases). In germline, CDR1 is DFQATT, CDR2 SNEGSKA (reference sequence). V lost 3 bases, J lost 9 bases, and 9 bases lay in between. CDR3 length: 11 residues. CDR3 region: CSASVTGIQYF. The DNA for the CDR3 is TGCAGTGCTAGCGTAACAGGCATTCAGTACTTC.

The chain combines TRBV5-6 with TRBJ2-3; tentative D call: TRBD1 (6 bases). Germline V gene sequence: CDR1 SGHDT, CDR2 YYEEEE. Trimming removed 2 bases from V and 2 bases from J, with 12 bases in between. The CDR3 length is 15 residues. CDR3 in DNA: TGTGCCAGCAGCTTTAGAGACAGGACCACAGATACGCAGTATTTT. Protein: CASSFRDRTTDTQYF.

This clone was seen a few times. The J gene is TRBJ2-7, the V gene TRBV29-1, with D tentatively TRBD2 (5 bases). V lost 6 bases and J 0 bases, leaving 18 bases between the germline ends. The germline gives CDR1 SQVTM, CDR2 ANQGSEA. This CDR3 spans 15 amino acids. Here the CDR3 reads CSVSSSRDSSYEQYF. The CDR3 DNA follows: TGCAGCGTATCAAGTTCCCGGGATTCCTCCTACGAGCAGTACTTC.

The chain combines TRBV5-4 with TRBJ1-2, with a tentative D call TRBD1 (6 bases). The V end lost 4 bases, the J end lost 6 bases, and 13 bases lay between the germline ends. Germline loops: CDR1 SGHNT, CDR2 YYREEE (reference sequence). The CDR3 has 13 amino acids. This CDR3 is CASSQSTGHGYTF. CDR3 in DNA: TGTGCCAGCAGCCAAAGCACAGGGCATGGCTACACCTTC.